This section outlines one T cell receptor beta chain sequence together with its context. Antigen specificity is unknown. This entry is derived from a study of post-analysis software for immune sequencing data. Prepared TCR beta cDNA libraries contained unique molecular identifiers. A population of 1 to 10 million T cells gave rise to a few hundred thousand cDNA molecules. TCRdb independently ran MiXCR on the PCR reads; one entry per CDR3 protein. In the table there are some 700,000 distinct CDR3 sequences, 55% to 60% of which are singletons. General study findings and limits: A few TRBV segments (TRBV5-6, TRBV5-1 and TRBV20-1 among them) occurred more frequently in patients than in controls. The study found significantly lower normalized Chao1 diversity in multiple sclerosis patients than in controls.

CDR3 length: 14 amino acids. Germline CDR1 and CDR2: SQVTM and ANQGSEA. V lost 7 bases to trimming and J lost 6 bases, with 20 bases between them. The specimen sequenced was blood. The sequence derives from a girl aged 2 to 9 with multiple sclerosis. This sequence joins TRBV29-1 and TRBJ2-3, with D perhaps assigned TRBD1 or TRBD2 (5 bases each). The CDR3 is CSGFGTALTDTQYF. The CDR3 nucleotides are TGCAGCGGGTTCGGGACCGCCCTCACGGATACGCAGTATTTT.